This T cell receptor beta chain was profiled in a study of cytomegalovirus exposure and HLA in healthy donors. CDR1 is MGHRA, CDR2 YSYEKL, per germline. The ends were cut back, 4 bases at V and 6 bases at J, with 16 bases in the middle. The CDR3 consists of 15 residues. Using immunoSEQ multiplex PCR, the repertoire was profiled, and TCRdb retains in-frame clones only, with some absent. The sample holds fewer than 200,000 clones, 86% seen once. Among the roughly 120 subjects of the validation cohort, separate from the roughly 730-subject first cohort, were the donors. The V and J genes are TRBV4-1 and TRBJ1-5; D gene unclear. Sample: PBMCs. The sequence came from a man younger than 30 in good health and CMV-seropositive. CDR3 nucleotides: TGCGCCAGCAGCCCCTCGGGAGGGTTAGGTCAGCCCCAGCATTTT. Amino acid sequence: CASSPSGGLGQPQHF.